The 16 T cell receptor beta chains below all came from one sample that was sequenced in a study of blood T cell repertoires in COVID-19. Here immunoSEQ multiplex PCR was the method, and the copy in TCRdb shows in-frame clones only, minus some. The sample lists approximately 280,000 clones; 89% were seen once. Sequencing input: peripheral blood. These receptors all come from a middle-aged man with acute or convalescent COVID-19.

DNA of the CDR3: TGCGCCAGCAGCGTGGGACAGGGAGCAGATACGCAGTATTTT. Its protein product is CASSVGQGADTQYF. V is TRBV5-1 and J is TRBJ2-3; 9 bases map to TRBD1. CDR1 is SGHRS and CDR2 is YFSETQ in the germline V gene. The CDR3 totals 14 residues. V lost 4 bases, J lost 4 bases, and 4 bases stayed unmatched.

Details on this clone: Other DNA sequences within the sample encode an identical CDR3. The chain recombines TRBV9 with TRBJ1-2; D is unresolved. Germline V gene lookup returns CDR1 SGDLS and CDR2 YYNGEE. Trimming cost V 4 bases and J 5 bases, with 9 bases left between them. The CDR3 covers 12 residues. CDR3 sequence: CASSRTDYGYTF. CDR3 sequence (DNA): TGTGCCAGCAGCCGGACTGATTATGGCTACACCTTC.

The genes are TRBV5-4 and TRBJ2-7; 7 bases agree with TRBD1. Germline V gene lookup returns CDR1 SGHNT and CDR2 YYREEE (reference sequence). The V gene end was trimmed by 4 bases and the J gene end by 3 bases; junction bases not matched to a gene: 7. The CDR3 is 14 amino acids. CDR3 DNA: TGTGCCAGCAGCCCAGGACAGGACCTCTACGAGCAGTACTTC. It encodes CASSPGQDLYEQYF.

The CDR3 spells CASSAYGLVGGTDTQYF. The CDR3 region has the DNA TGTGCCAGCAGTGCCTATGGACTAGTCGGAGGGACAGATACGCAGTATTTT. The chain couples TRBV25-1 to TRBJ2-3, with 7 bases that match TRBD2. With V trimmed by 4 bases and J by 3 bases, 13 bases remained unmatched. The CDR3 runs 17 residues. Germline V CDR1 and CDR2: MGHDK, SYGVNS.

This chain uses TRBV2 with TRBJ1-1; D call uncertain. CDR3 length: 11 amino acids. Trimming stripped 11 bases from V and 6 bases from J, with 13 bases between. CDR1 and CDR2 from the germline V gene are SNHLY and FYNNEI. The CDR3 protein is CASSRVSEAFF. In DNA, the CDR3 is TGTGCCTCCTCCCGGGTGTCTGAAGCTTTCTTT.

This clone is a singleton in its sample. The genes are TRBV7-3 and TRBJ2-1; D remains ambiguous. V lost 3 bases, J lost 9 bases, and 12 bases lay in between. CDR3 length: 13 amino acids. Germline lookup yields CDR1 SGHTA and CDR2 FQGTGA. The CDR3 nucleotides read TGTGCCAGCAGCTTTTCCGGGTCGGGTGAGCAGTTCTTC. Protein product: CASSFSGSGEQFF.

The chain recombines TRBV23-1 with TRBJ2-1, with 10 positions matching TRBD1. TRBV23-1 is treated as an ORF (open reading frame) with a function not yet certain. The CDR3 is 18 residues long. Trimming took 2 bases from V and 1 from J; bases not matched to a gene: 8. CDR3 sequence: CASSQPLTGGLSYNEQFF. The CDR3 region has the DNA TGCGCCAGCAGTCAACCGTTGACAGGGGGCTTGTCCTACAATGAGCAGTTCTTC.

The genes are TRBV5-6 and TRBJ1-4; D gene uncertain. CDR3 length: 16 amino acids. V lost 4 bases and J lost 0, with 13 bases in between. Germline V gene sequence: CDR1 SGHDT, CDR2 YYEEEE. The CDR3 DNA reads TGTGCCAGCAGCGACGGGAAAAAAGCAACTAATGAAAAACTGTTTTTT. As protein: CASSDGKKATNEKLFF.

V and J are TRBV10-3 and TRBJ2-3; 8 bases are a match to TRBD1. Looked up from germline, CDR1 is ENHRY and CDR2 is SYGVKD. The CDR3 has 14 amino acids. V was pared by 6 bases and J by 5 bases, with 7 bases of the junction left unmatched. The CDR3 sequence: CAIRSGTGVDTQYF. In DNA, the CDR3 is TGTGCCATCAGGTCCGGGACAGGTGTAGATACGCAGTATTTT.

The V call is TRBV30, the J call TRBJ2-7, with TRBD2 as a possible D gene (5 bases). CDR1 is GTSNPN and CDR2 is SVGIG in the germline V gene (reference sequence). V was clipped by 0 bases and J by 3 bases, with 21 bases between them. The CDR3 is 17 amino acids. The CDR3 spells CAWSVFSRAREGYEQYF. The CDR3 nucleotides are TGTGCCTGGAGTGTTTTTAGCCGGGCTAGAGAGGGCTACGAGCAGTACTTC.

The chain couples TRBV5-1 to TRBJ2-5; 8 bases fit TRBD1. Germline CDR1 and CDR2: SGHRS and YFSETQ. There are 14 residues in the CDR3. Trimming at V came to 4 bases and at J to 2 bases, leaving 4 bases not matched to a gene. The CDR3 sequence is CASSMGQAQETQYF. For the CDR3, the DNA is TGCGCCAGCAGCATGGGACAGGCACAAGAGACCCAGTACTTC.

This clone has only a few counts. The J gene is TRBJ2-1, the V gene TRBV14, with D maybe TRBD2 (6 bases). The CDR3 is 13 residues long. Germline values: CDR1 SGHDN, CDR2 FVKESK. V shed 8 bases and J shed 3 bases, with 11 bases lying between them. The DNA of the CDR3 is TGTGCCAGCGGGAGGACTCGCTACAATGAGCAGTTCTTC. Encoded protein: CASGRTRYNEQFF.

V is TRBV5-1 and J is TRBJ2-2; 9 nucleotides line up with TRBD1. The CDR3 loop spans 15 amino acids. The ends lost 3 bases at V and 1 base at J; junction bases unmatched: 1. In germline, CDR1 is SGHRS, CDR2 YFSETQ. The CDR3 protein is CASSWGQGNTGELFF. The CDR3 nucleotides are TGCGCCAGCAGCTGGGGACAGGGGAACACCGGGGAGCTGTTTTTT.

The V call is TRBV24-1, the J call TRBJ2-2; maybe TRBD2 (6 bases). The V gene lost 5 bases and the J gene lost 4 bases, with 7 bases spanning the gap. Per the germline V gene, CDR1 is KGHDR and CDR2 is SFDVKD. This CDR3 has 13 residues. CDR3 nucleotide sequence: TGTGCCACCAGTGGGAGGGTCACCGGGGAGCTGTTTTTT. This codes for CATSGRVTGELFF.

This sequence joins TRBV2 and TRBJ1-2, with D possibly being TRBD1 (5 bases). The CDR3 is 12 residues long. The V gene lost 10 bases and the J gene lost 2 bases, with 11 bases spanning the gap. Germline assignment: CDR1 SNHLY and CDR2 FYNNEI. CDR3 sequence (DNA): TGTGCCACGCGGGGCGTGAACTATGGCTACACCTTC. It translates to CATRGVNYGYTF.

V gene TRBV5-5 combines with J gene TRBJ2-3; no clear D gene. In germline, CDR1 is SGHKS, CDR2 YYEKEE (reference sequence). This CDR3 has 13 residues. The V gene lost 1 base and the J gene lost 4 bases, with 7 bases spanning the gap. DNA for the CDR3: TGTGCCAGCAGCTTGAACTCTCCAGATACGCAGTATTTT. Translated: CASSLNSPDTQYF.